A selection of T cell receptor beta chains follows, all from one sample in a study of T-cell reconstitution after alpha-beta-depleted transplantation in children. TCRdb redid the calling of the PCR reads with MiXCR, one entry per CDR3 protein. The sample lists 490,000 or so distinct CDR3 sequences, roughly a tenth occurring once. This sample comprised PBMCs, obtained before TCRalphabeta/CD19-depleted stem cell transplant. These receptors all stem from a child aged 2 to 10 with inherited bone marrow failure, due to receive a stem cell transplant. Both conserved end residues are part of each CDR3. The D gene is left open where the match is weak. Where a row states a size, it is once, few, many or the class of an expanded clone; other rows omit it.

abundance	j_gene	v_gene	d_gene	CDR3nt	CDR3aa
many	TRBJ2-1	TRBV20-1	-	TGCAGTGCCGACCCCGGTATAGCGGAATACAATGAGCAGTTCTTC	CSADPGIAEYNEQFF
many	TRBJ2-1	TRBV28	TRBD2	TGTGCCAGCAGGCTACCGGGACTAGAAACGTTCTTC	CASRLPGLETFF
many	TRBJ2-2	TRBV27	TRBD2	TGTGCCAGCACCGTGGGACTAGGTGGAGGCGGGGAGCTGTTTTTT	CASTVGLGGGGELFF
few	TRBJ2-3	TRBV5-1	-	TGCGCCAGCAGCTCGATACCGACAGGTCCCTACACAGATACGCAGTATTTT	CASSSIPTGPYTDTQYF
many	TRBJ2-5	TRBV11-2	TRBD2	TGTGCCAGCAGCTTGGGTCTAGCGGGACAAGAGACCCAGTACTTC	CASSLGLAGQETQYF
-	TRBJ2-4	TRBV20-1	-	TGCAGTGCTAGTCCGTTTGGTCAGAGCAGATTCGTAGCCAAAAACATTCAGTACTTC	CSASPFGQSRFVAKNIQYF
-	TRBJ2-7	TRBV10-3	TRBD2	TGTGCCACGGGGACTAGCGGGTCCTACGAGCAGTACTTC	CATGTSGSYEQYF
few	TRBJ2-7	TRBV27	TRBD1	TGTGCCAGCAGCCATATCTCACGATCGGACAGGGGGGGCGGCGAGCAGTACTTC	CASSHISRSDRGGGEQYF
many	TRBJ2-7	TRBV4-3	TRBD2	TGCGCCAGCAGCCGCGGACTAGTATACGAGCAGTACTTC	CASSRGLVYEQYF
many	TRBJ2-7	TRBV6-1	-	TGTGCCAGCAAGGGGGCGGGACGCAGCCCCTACGAGCAGTACTTC	CASKGAGRSPYEQYF
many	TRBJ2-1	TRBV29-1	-	TGCAGCGTTGTTGGGATCCGCTACAATGAGCAGTTCTTC	CSVVGIRYNEQFF
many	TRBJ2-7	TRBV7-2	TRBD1	TGTGCCAGCAGCTTAGTTTCAGGGACAGCCTACGAGCAGTACTTC	CASSLVSGTAYEQYF
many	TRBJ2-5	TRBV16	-	TGTGCCAGCAGCCAATGGGGTGGTCAAGAGACCCAGTACTTC	CASSQWGGQETQYF
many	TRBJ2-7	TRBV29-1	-	TGCAGCGTGGGACTCCTCGGAGAGGAGCAGTACTTC	CSVGLLGEEQYF
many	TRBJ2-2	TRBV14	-	TGTGCCAGCAGCCAAGTTCTCCTAAGTTTAGGGGAGCTGTTTTTT	CASSQVLLSLGELFF
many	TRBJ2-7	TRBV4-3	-	TGCGCCAGCAGCCAAGATCATGAGGGGTCATCTGCCTACGAGCAGTACTTC	CASSQDHEGSSAYEQYF
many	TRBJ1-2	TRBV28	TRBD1	TGTGCCAGCAGTCCCGGGACAGGGGATGGCTACACCTTC	CASSPGTGDGYTF
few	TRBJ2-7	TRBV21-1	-	TGTGCCAGCAGCAAATCATGGCAGGTCTCCCACGAGCAGTACTTC	CASSKSWQVSHEQYF
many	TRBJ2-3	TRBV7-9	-	TGTGCCAGCAGCCCAGCGGGTCCTACTAATTCCGATACGCAGTATTTT	CASSPAGPTNSDTQYF
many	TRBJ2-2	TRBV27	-	TGTTCCTCCTCTTCGAACACCGGGGAGCTGTTTTTT	CSSSSNTGELFF
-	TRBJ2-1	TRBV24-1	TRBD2	TGTGCCACCAGTGATAAAATACTAGCGGGAGGACATGAGCAGTTCTTC	CATSDKILAGGHEQFF
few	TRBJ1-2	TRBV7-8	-	TGTGCCAGCAGCTTAGTCGGTCAGGGTATTAACTATGGCTACACCTTC	CASSLVGQGINYGYTF
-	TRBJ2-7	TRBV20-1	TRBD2	TGCAGTGCCCGGGGGGGGGATGTTTACGAGCAGTACTTC	CSARGGDVYEQYF
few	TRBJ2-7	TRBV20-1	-	TGCAGTGCTAGAGACGGGACTCCCTACGAGCAGTACTTC	CSARDGTPYEQYF
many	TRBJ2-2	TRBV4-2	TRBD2	TGTGCCAGCAGCCTCGGACTAGCGGGAGGCCGGGAGCTGTTTTTT	CASSLGLAGGRELFF
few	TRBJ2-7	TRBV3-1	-	TGTGCCAGCAGCCAATCACCGGGAGATTCCGAGCAGTACTTC	CASSQSPGDSEQYF
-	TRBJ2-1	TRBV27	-	TGTGCCAGCAGTAAGGCACTTGCCTACAATGAGCAGTTCTTC	CASSKALAYNEQFF
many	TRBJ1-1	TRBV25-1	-	TGTGCCAGCAGTGGCGTCGGGATCGCTGAAGCTTTCTTT	CASSGVGIAEAFF